This entry features one TCR beta chain sequence. J gave up 3 bases and V 6 bases, and 8 bases lay outside the gene matches. Per the germline V gene, CDR1 is MNHNY and CDR2 is SVGAGI (reference sequence). This CDR3 spans 16 amino acids. The sample is drawn from a study of blood T cell repertoires in COVID-19. Whole-study context: From the United States, Italy and Spain came samples of acute and convalescent COVID-19. T cells, B-cell-depleted T cells, or PBMCs supplied cDNA or gDNA.

The Seattle patients joined while their infection was active and were tracked longitudinally afterward. In the original processing: Estimated nucleated cell counts came from reference gene primer amplification. Clones were read by immunoSEQ multiplex PCR, and TCRdb kept only the in-frame ones, dropping some. V and J calls and clone size are those listed in that table; D and trimming were worked out from the DNA. The table records 380,000 or so clones, approximately 86% of them present only once. This chain joins TRBV6-6 and TRBJ1-3; 10 bases map to TRBD1. Sequenced: peripheral blood. This receptor was obtained from an older woman with COVID-19, enrolled during active disease. Written as DNA, the CDR3 is TGTGCCAGCAGCGTGACAGGGGGCCGTAATGGAAACACCATATATTTT. Translating gives CASSVTGGRNGNTIYF.